What follows are 9 T cell receptor beta chains derived from one specimen sequenced in a study of shared clonotypes between healthy human individuals. Libraries were prepared by immunoSEQ multiplex PCR; TCRdb keeps only in-frame clonotypes and omits some of them. This table has fewer than 2.5 million clones, 93% appearing once. What was sequenced was naive CD4+ T cells from PBMCs. Specified subset: CD45RA+ positively selected. Every receptor here comes from a young man in good health. Some clones in this sample may be carry-over from other donors' samples.

V gene TRBV15 combines with J gene TRBJ2-1; D is uncertain. The CDR3 loop spans 15 amino acids. Germline V CDR1 and CDR2: LNHNV, YYDKDF (reference sequence). V lost 9 bases to trimming and J lost 0 bases, with 15 bases between them. The CDR3 DNA follows: TGTGCCACTTGGAGTAGGTCGACCTCCTACAATGAGCAGTTCTTC. It yields the protein CATWSRSTSYNEQFF.

As regards this clone: The same CDR3 can be traced to other DNA sequences in this sample. V and J are TRBV30 and TRBJ2-7, with a weak D call TRBD1 (6 bases). The CDR3 is 12 residues long. The V end was cut by 2 bases, the J end by 4 bases, with 9 bases between. The germline V gene encodes CDR1 GTSNPN and CDR2 SVGIG (reference sequence). The CDR3 DNA reads TGTGCCTGGAGTTCACAGGGATACGAGCAGTACTTC. This sequence encodes CAWSSQGYEQYF.

J is TRBJ1-2 and V is TRBV28; D gene uncertain. Germline assignment: CDR1 MDHEN and CDR2 SYDVKM. V was clipped by 7 bases and J by 8 bases, with 14 bases between them. This CDR3 is built from 12 residues. In DNA, the CDR3 is TGTGCCAGCACCCCGGGTGAGCGGGGCTACACCTTC. It is translated as CASTPGERGYTF.

The chain links TRBV21-1 to TRBJ2-7; the DNA was not used to check the table's D call, TRBD2. TRBV21-1 is a documented pseudogene. The CDR3 consists of 15 residues. CDR3 in amino acids: CASLPLTLARYEQYF. The CDR3 DNA follows: TGTGCCAGCTTGCCACTGACTTTAGCGCGGTACGAGCAGTACTTC.

The chain has TRBV28 and TRBJ1-3; possible D gene TRBD1, 5 bases. The CDR3 totals 18 residues. Trimming removed 6 bases at V and 0 bases at J, with 21 bases between. Germline V lookup: CDR1 MDHEN, CDR2 SYDVKM. CDR3 DNA sequence: TGTGCCAGCAGCCCAGGGAGGAGCGGACGGGGCTCTGGAAACACCATATATTTT. Its translation: CASSPGRSGRGSGNTIYF.

CDR3 sequence (DNA): TGTGCCTGGAAGTATTATACAGGGGGCGGATCACCCCTCCACTTT. As protein: CAWKYYTGGGSPLHF. The chain recombines TRBV30 with TRBJ1-6; 9 nucleotides align to TRBD1. This CDR3 has 15 amino acids. Germline V lookup: CDR1 GTSNPN, CDR2 SVGIG (reference sequence). The trim removed 4 bases at V and 10 bases at J, leaving 11 bases unmatched.

The CDR3: CASSPSGSLTDTQYF. CDR3 sequence (DNA): TGTGCCAGCAGTCCGAGCGGGAGTTTGACAGATACGCAGTATTTT. V gene TRBV28 combines with J gene TRBJ2-3, with 8 positions matching TRBD2. The CDR3 is 15 residues long. The germline V gene has CDR1 MDHEN and CDR2 SYDVKM. V lost 5 bases to trimming and J lost 3 bases; unmatched junction nucleotides: 7.

The genes are TRBV7-8 and TRBJ2-7; perhaps D is TRBD1 or TRBD2 (5 bases each). Germline CDR1 SGHVS, CDR2 FQNEAQ. Trimming pared 5 bases from V and 6 bases from J, leaving 20 bases between. The CDR3 covers 15 residues. The CDR3 region is CASSLGAVPGSEQYF. CDR3 DNA sequence: TGTGCCAGCAGCCTAGGGGCAGTGCCGGGGAGCGAGCAGTACTTC. The full variable domain, with the rest looked up from reference TRBV7-8 and TRBJ2-7, is GAGVSQSPRYKVAKRGQDVALRCDPISGHVSLFWYQQALGQGPEFLTYFQNEAQLDKSGLPSDRFFAERPEGSVSTLKIQRTQQEDSAVYLCASSLGAVPGSEQYFGPGTRLTVT.

In its sample, this clone was seen once. The chain recombines TRBV28 with TRBJ1-4; the D gene is possibly TRBD1 (5 bases). Trimming removed 8 bases from V and 6 bases from J, with 16 bases in between. The CDR3 consists of 14 residues. CDR1 and CDR2 (germline): MDHEN, SYDVKM. The CDR3 DNA reads TGTGCCAGCCAGAGGGGACCAAGGGATGAAAAACTGTTTTTT. Translated, it gives CASQRGPRDEKLFF.